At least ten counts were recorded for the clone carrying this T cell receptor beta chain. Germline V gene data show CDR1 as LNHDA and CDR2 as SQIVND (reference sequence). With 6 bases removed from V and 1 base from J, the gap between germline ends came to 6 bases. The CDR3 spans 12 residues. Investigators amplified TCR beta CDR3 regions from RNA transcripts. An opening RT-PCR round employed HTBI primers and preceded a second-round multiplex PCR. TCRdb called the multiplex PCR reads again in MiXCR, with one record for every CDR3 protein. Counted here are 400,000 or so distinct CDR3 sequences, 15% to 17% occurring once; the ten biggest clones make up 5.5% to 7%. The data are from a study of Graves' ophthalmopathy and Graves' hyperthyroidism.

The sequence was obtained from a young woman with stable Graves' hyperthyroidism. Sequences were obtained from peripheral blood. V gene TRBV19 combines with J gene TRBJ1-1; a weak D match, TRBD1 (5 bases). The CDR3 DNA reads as TGTGCCAGTAGGGACACGAACACTGAAGCTTTCTTT. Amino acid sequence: CASRDTNTEAFF.